The T cell receptor (beta chain) under discussion was sequenced for a study of control samples from healthy donors and cancer patients. The assay was immunoSEQ multiplex PCR, and TCRdb's table has in-frame clones only and misses some. The sample lists roughly 200,000 clones, roughly 94% occurring once. Germline V gene sequence: CDR1 MNHEY, CDR2 SVGAGI. V gave up 6 bases and J gave up 5 bases; unmatched junction bases: 7. The CDR3 runs to 15 residues. The J gene is TRBJ2-2, the V gene TRBV6-5; 9 nucleotides match TRBD1. This TCR was recovered from a man in his fifties or sixties in good health. The sequenced material came from blood. The CDR3 protein is CASRFPGTGTGELFF. The CDR3 bases are TGTGCCAGCAGATTTCCCGGGACAGGGACCGGGGAGCTGTTTTTT.